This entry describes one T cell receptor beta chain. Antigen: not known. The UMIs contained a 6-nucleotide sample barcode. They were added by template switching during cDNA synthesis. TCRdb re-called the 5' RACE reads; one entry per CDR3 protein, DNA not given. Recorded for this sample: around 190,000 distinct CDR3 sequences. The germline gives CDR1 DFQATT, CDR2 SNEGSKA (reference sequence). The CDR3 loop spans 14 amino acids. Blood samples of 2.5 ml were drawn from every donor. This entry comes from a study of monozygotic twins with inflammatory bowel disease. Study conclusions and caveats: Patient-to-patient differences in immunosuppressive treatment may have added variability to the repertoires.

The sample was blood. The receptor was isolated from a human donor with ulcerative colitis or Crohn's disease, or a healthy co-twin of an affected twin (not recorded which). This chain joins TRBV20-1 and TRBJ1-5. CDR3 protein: CSAYRAPSNQPQHF.